These 3 T cell receptor beta chains were sequenced from one sample in a study of blood T cell repertoires in COVID-19. The table came from immunoSEQ multiplex PCR; TCRdb's copy has only in-frame clones and leaves some out. The sample lists fewer than 200,000 clones, 82% occurring once. Sequenced: peripheral blood. The receptor source for this set is a woman aged 40 to 55 with COVID-19, enrolled during active disease.

The chain employs TRBV9 and TRBJ2-1, with 7 bases lining up with TRBD2. CDR1 is SGDLS, CDR2 YYNGEE, per germline. The V and J ends lost 0 bases and 4 bases, in that order; junction bases with no gene match: 4. The CDR3 has 15 amino acids. This chain's CDR3 is CASSVEGSGYNEQFF. CDR3 DNA: TGTGCCAGCAGCGTAGAGGGTAGCGGGTACAATGAGCAGTTCTTC.

This chain uses TRBV24-1 with TRBJ2-1; 7 nucleotides line up with TRBD2. The V gene end was trimmed by 3 bases and the J gene end by 3 bases; junction bases not matched to a gene: 10. CDR3 length: 17 amino acids. Germline-derived CDR1 and CDR2 are KGHDR and SFDVKD. CDR3 region: CATSDPLSGVLYNEQFF. In DNA, the CDR3 is TGTGCCACCAGTGATCCCCTCAGCGGGGTCCTCTACAATGAGCAGTTCTTC.

This clone has a single count. This chain links TRBV15 with TRBJ2-1, with D perhaps matching TRBD2 (5 bases). Germline CDR1 is LNHNV and CDR2 is YYDKDF (reference sequence). With 5 bases removed from V and 7 bases from J, the gap between germline ends came to 12 bases. The CDR3 runs 13 residues. The CDR3, as DNA: TGTGCCACCAGCTTACGGACTCAGAATGAGCAGTTCTTC. As protein: CATSLRTQNEQFF.